This T cell receptor beta chain was documented in a study of T cells in Graves' hyperthyroidism and ophthalmopathy. The CDR3 spans 15 residues. V lost 11 bases to trimming and J lost 5 bases, with 24 bases between them. CDR1 is SGHTA, CDR2 FQGNSA, per germline. Every diagnosis used clinical symptoms, serum thyroxine and TRAb, thyroid ultrasound and orbital computed tomography. RNA transcripts yielded amplified TCR beta CDR3 regions. Initially, a first-round RT-PCR of the TCR CDR3 employed the HTBI primer set. TCRdb re-called the multiplex PCR reads through MiXCR, storing one row per CDR3 protein. The sample lists hundreds of thousands of distinct CDR3 sequences, roughly 14% occurring once. Many counts were recorded for this clonotype.

This clonotype was obtained from a woman aged 18-29 years with Graves' hyperthyroidism. This chain connects TRBV7-2 to TRBJ2-5, with D perhaps TRBD2 (6 bases). The material sequenced was blood. CDR3 DNA sequence: TGTGCCGCAGGCCAGAAAGGACTAAGCTACGAGACCCAGTACTTC. Translation: CAAGQKGLSYETQYF. The full variable domain, completed using reference TRBV7-2 and TRBJ2-5, is GAGVSQSPSNKVTEKGKDVELRCDPISGHTALYWYRQSLGQGLEFLIYFQGNSAPDKSGLPSDRFSAERTGGSVSTLTIQRTQQEDSAVYLCAAGQKGLSYETQYFGPGTRLLVL.